Reported below is one T cell receptor beta chain. Antigen specificity is unknown. The sample comes from a study of T cell responses to AZD1222 COVID-19 vaccine. The method was immunoSEQ multiplex PCR; TCRdb's version includes in-frame clones alone and lacks a portion of them. The table shows approximately 100,000 clones, with 85% to 90% occurring only once. Overall study findings and caveats: Females outnumbered males among donors, who were mostly white British; clonal diversity was possibly underestimated. The span of vaccine-associated CD4 TCRs extended across spike, with dominance at 160-218 and 743-854.

The sequences come from peripheral blood, collected on day 0 of AZD1222 vaccination. This TCR came from an adult in good health.

Here the CDR3 reads CAWIGGGNTEAFF. CDR3 DNA: TGTGCCTGGATAGGTGGAGGGAACACTGAAGCTTTCTTT. The genes are TRBV30 and TRBJ1-1; D unclear. V dropped 4 bases and J dropped 1 base, with 10 bases sitting between them. Germline V gene sequence: CDR1 GTSNPN, CDR2 SVGIG (reference sequence). This CDR3 spans 13 amino acids.